The T cell receptor (beta chain) described here comes from a study of metastatic and nonmetastatic thyroid tumors. In this sample, this clone turned up many times. Patients had received no treatment of any kind before thyroid surgery. The germline CDR1 and CDR2 sequences are SGHRS and YFSETQ. The V and J ends lost 3 bases and 4 bases respectively, with 9 bases between them. This CDR3 spans 13 amino acids. TCRdb redid the clone calls on the PCR reads using MiXCR. The data hold under 40,000 clones, with about 15% observed a single time. Sequencing was done on a sample of blood. V is TRBV5-1 and J is TRBJ2-3, with D perhaps TRBD2 (6 bases). This receptor was taken from a male donor with papillary thyroid cancer or a benign thyroid nodule (not recorded which). Some clones in this sample may be carry-over from other donors' samples. The CDR3 coding sequence is TGCGCCAGCAGCTCCTGGGGGGCAGATACGCAGTATTTT. Its protein product is CASSSWGADTQYF.